The 21 T cell receptor beta chains below were found in one sample sequenced in a study of yellow fever vaccine responses in identical twins. TCRdb re-derived calls from the RT-PCR reads in MiXCR, one entry per CDR3 protein. The data show some 2,600 distinct CDR3 sequences, 75% to 85% seen once. The specimen was T cells from blood (PBMCs), unsorted or a sorted subset (not recorded which), collected before or after yellow fever vaccination (not recorded which). These TCRs come from a female donor who received the yellow fever vaccine.

CDR3: CATSDPNLYEQYF. The CDR3, as DNA: TGTGCCACCAGTGATCCCAACCTATACGAGCAGTACTTC. V usage is TRBV24-1 and J usage is TRBJ2-7; D is unresolved. The V end was cut by 3 bases, the J end by 4 bases, with 9 bases between. CDR1 and CDR2 (germline): KGHDR, SFDVKD. The CDR3 length is 13 residues.

V usage is TRBV21-1 and J usage is TRBJ2-7. TRBV21-1 is annotated as a pseudogene. The CDR3 has 11 residues. The CDR3 bases are TGTGCCAGCCAACAGTCCTACGAGCAGTACTTC. Its protein product is CASQQSYEQYF.

The rearrangement links TRBV7-9 to TRBJ2-5, with D possibly being TRBD1 (6 bases). V was clipped by 5 bases and J by 7 bases, with 20 bases between them. The CDR3 is 15 amino acids. The V gene's germline CDR1 is SEHNR and CDR2 FQNEAQ (reference sequence). CDR3 in DNA: TGTGCCAGCAGCATACGACAGGTTCCCAGGGGGACCCAGTACTTC. This sequence encodes CASSIRQVPRGTQYF.

This clonotype has only one observation. This sequence joins TRBV18 and TRBJ1-2, with D perhaps matching TRBD1 (5 bases). CDR3 length: 14 residues. Germline lookup yields CDR1 KGHSH and CDR2 LQKENI. The germline V and J ends were trimmed by 3 bases and 4 bases, with 12 bases remaining between them. In nucleotides, the CDR3 is TGTGCCAGCTCACCGGAGGGGTACTCCTATGGCTACACCTTC. Its translation is CASSPEGYSYGYTF.

The chain couples TRBV30 to TRBJ1-1; D remains unclear. Trimming removed 1 base at V and 7 bases at J, with 7 bases between. The germline gives CDR1 GTSNPN, CDR2 SVGIG (reference sequence). The CDR3 has 11 residues. The CDR3 spells CAWSGGSEAFF. The CDR3 region has the DNA TGTGCCTGGAGTGGCGGGAGTGAAGCTTTCTTT.

The chain couples TRBV14 to TRBJ2-3; D remains unclear. The germline gives CDR1 SGHDN, CDR2 FVKESK. The CDR3 is made up of 15 amino acids. V shed 2 bases and J shed 4 bases, with 13 bases lying between them. CDR3 DNA: TGTGCCAGCAGCCAAATCGAGGCGCCCCCAGATACGCAGTATTTT. It yields the protein CASSQIEAPPDTQYF.

V is TRBV19 and J is TRBJ1-1; D call uncertain. The CDR3 has 16 residues. Trimming took off 3 bases at V and 1 base at J, with 15 bases between the two ends. CDR1 and CDR2 from the germline V gene are LNHDA and SQIVND (reference sequence). CDR3 loop: CASSIQRRAKNTEAFF. CDR3 sequence (DNA): TGTGCCAGTAGTATTCAGAGGAGGGCGAAGAACACTGAAGCTTTCTTT.

The chain uses TRBV7-3 and TRBJ2-7, with D maybe TRBD1 (8 bases). Trimming cost V 6 bases and J 2 bases, with 17 bases left between them. CDR1 SGHTA and CDR2 FQGTGA come from the germline V gene. The CDR3 consists of 15 residues. CDR3 region: CASSLSGTGPYEQYV. The CDR3, as DNA: TGTGCCAGCAGTTTGAGCGGGACAGGTCCCTACGAGCAGTACGTC.

This clonotype was found a few times. CDR3 loop: CASSRGTSGGSTDTQYF. CDR3 nucleotide sequence: TGCGCCAGCAGCCGCGGGACTAGCGGGGGCAGCACAGATACGCAGTATTTT. The rearrangement uses TRBV10-1 and TRBJ2-3, with 14 bases that match TRBD2. CDR1 and CDR2 (germline): WNHNN, SYGVQD (reference sequence). The CDR3 contains 17 residues. J was trimmed by 0 bases and V by 6 bases; bases with no gene match: 5.

The chain carries TRBV7-9 and TRBJ2-1, with D possibly called TRBD1 or TRBD2 (6 bases each). Germline CDR1 is SEHNR and CDR2 is FQNEAQ (reference sequence). V gave up 5 bases and J gave up 2 bases, with 10 bases separating them. The CDR3 has 14 residues. In DNA form, the CDR3 reads TGTGCCAGCAGCGCACGGGGGCCCTACAATGAGCAGTTCTTC. This codes for CASSARGPYNEQFF.

The genes are TRBV24-1 and TRBJ1-1; D is undetermined. CDR3 length: 13 residues. Germline CDR1 and CDR2: KGHDR and SFDVKD. V was shortened by 2 bases and J by 0 bases, with 3 bases between the two germline ends. The CDR3 DNA sequence: TGTGCCACCAGTGATTCGATGAACACTGAAGCTTTCTTT. It codes for CATSDSMNTEAFF.

The genes are TRBV20-1 and TRBJ2-3, with 8 bases lining up with TRBD2. The V gene's germline CDR1 is DFQATT and CDR2 SNEGSKA (reference sequence). Trimming removed 5 bases from V and 4 bases from J; junction bases left unmatched: 8. CDR3 size: 14 residues. CDR3: CSAPKRGGADTQYF. In nucleotides, the CDR3 is TGCAGTGCTCCCAAACGGGGGGGGGCAGATACGCAGTATTTT.

V is TRBV30 and J is TRBJ1-6; D is undetermined. Germline V gene lookup returns CDR1 GTSNPN and CDR2 SVGIG (reference sequence). Trimming took off 0 bases at V and 8 bases at J, with 11 bases between the two ends. The CDR3 is 14 amino acids. The CDR3 region is CAWSVRAGDSPLHF. The CDR3, as DNA: TGTGCCTGGAGTGTGAGGGCTGGGGATTCACCCCTCCACTTT. Full variable domain (outside the CDR3, taken from reference TRBV30 and TRBJ1-6): SQTIHQWPATLVQPVGSPLSLECTVEGTSNPNLYWYRQAAGRGLQLLFYSVGIGQISSEVPQNLSASRPQDRQFILSSKKLLLSDSGFYLCAWSVRAGDSPLHFGNGTRLTVT.

A note on this clonotype: The junction differs from germline at one of its ends, possibly a read error. This rearrangement joins TRBV12-3 or TRBV12-4 to TRBJ1-4; D gene unclear. This CDR3 comprises 11 residues. CDR3 coding DNA: TGTGCCAGCAGATTAGGCGGAAAACTGTTTTTT. Translation gives CASRLGGKLFF.

Only one count was recorded for this clonotype. V and J are TRBV27 and TRBJ2-1; 8 nucleotides line up with TRBD2. J gave up 8 bases and V 8 bases, and 14 bases lay outside the gene matches. Germline V gene data show CDR1 as MNHEY and CDR2 as SMNVEV (reference sequence). This CDR3 has 15 residues. This chain's CDR3 is CASRRAGAIRYEQFF. CDR3 DNA: TGTGCCAGCCGAAGAGCGGGAGCAATTCGGTATGAGCAGTTCTTC.

This chain links TRBV2 with TRBJ2-2; 7 nucleotides agree with TRBD2. Germline V CDR1 and CDR2: SNHLY, FYNNEI. The CDR3 extends over 13 amino acids. Trimming cost V 9 bases and J 3 bases; bases outside gene matches: 4. This CDR3 is CASHGGYTGELFF. Here the CDR3 DNA reads TGTGCCAGTCACGGGGGGTACACCGGGGAGCTGTTTTTT.

J is TRBJ2-7 and V is TRBV4-1; possibly TRBD2 for D (6 bases). Trimming took off 1 base at V and 0 bases at J, with 10 bases between the two ends. The CDR3 sequence is 15 residues long. Germline V gene lookup returns CDR1 MGHRA and CDR2 YSYEKL. CDR3 residues: CASSQVAGTSYEQYF. The DNA for the CDR3 is TGCGCCAGCAGCCAAGTCGCGGGGACCTCCTACGAGCAGTACTTC.

The gene calls are TRBV6-5 and TRBJ2-1; D remains ambiguous. CDR3 length equals 14 residues. Germline V gene lookup returns CDR1 MNHEY and CDR2 SVGAGI. V was shortened by 0 bases and J by 6 bases, with 9 bases between the two germline ends. Here the CDR3 reads CASSYSNSPNEQFF. The CDR3 DNA reads as TGTGCCAGCAGTTACTCGAACAGTCCCAATGAGCAGTTCTTC.

This clonotype was seen more than once but under ten times. This chain joins TRBV12-1 and TRBJ2-7; the table names TRBD1, a call not compared with the DNA. TRBV12-1 is assigned pseudogene status. The CDR3 is made up of 13 amino acids. Written as DNA, the CDR3 is TGTGCCAGCGCCGAACCGCAGGGTTACGAGCAGTACGTC. This translates into CASAEPQGYEQYV.

This clonotype was seen once. V is TRBV7-3 and J is TRBJ2-1; the match to TRBD2 covers 10 bases. This CDR3 has 15 amino acids. Germline V gene data show CDR1 as SGHTA and CDR2 as FQGTGA. Germline trimming cut 3 bases from V and 9 bases from J; bases unmatched to any gene: 8. The CDR3 here is CASSLSLAGVAEQFF. Here the CDR3 DNA reads TGTGCCAGCAGCTTGAGCCTAGCGGGAGTCGCTGAGCAGTTCTTC.

The V gene is TRBV11-1, the J gene TRBJ2-2; TRBD2 is a possible D gene (5 bases). Germline assignment: CDR1 SGHAT and CDR2 FQDESV (reference sequence). Between the trimmed V and J ends, which lost 2 bases and 0 bases, there was a span of 13 bases. This CDR3 is built from 17 residues. CDR3 loop: CASSLLGSDSNTGELFF. The CDR3 nucleotides are TGTGCCAGCAGCTTACTGGGTTCGGACTCGAACACCGGGGAGCTGTTTTTT.